These 20 T cell receptor beta chains were sequenced from one sample in a study of blood T cell repertoires in COVID-19. Assay: immunoSEQ multiplex PCR; the TCRdb copy retains only in-frame clones and omits some. The sample yields under 150,000 clones, roughly four fifths seen once. The material sequenced was peripheral blood. These receptors were collected from a woman of 80 years or more in a cohort sampled during active or convalescent COVID-19.

The J gene is TRBJ1-1, the V gene TRBV18, with 10 bases that match TRBD1. With 5 bases clipped from V and 4 bases from J, the junction kept 7 bases outside the gene matches. The CDR3 sequence is 15 residues long. Germline values: CDR1 KGHSH, CDR2 LQKENI. The CDR3: CASSSRTGGSTEAFF. The CDR3 DNA reads as TGTGCCAGCTCAAGCCGGACAGGGGGGAGCACTGAAGCTTTCTTT.

The genes are TRBV30 and TRBJ1-4, with unresolved D. Per the germline V gene, CDR1 is GTSNPN and CDR2 is SVGIG (reference sequence). V dropped 4 bases and J dropped 8 bases, with 14 bases sitting between them. There are 13 residues in the CDR3. CDR3 sequence: CAWTDVGGEKLFF. The CDR3 nucleotides are TGTGCCTGGACCGACGTCGGCGGGGAAAAACTGTTTTTT.

The chain uses TRBV28 and TRBJ1-5; 8 nucleotides line up with TRBD1. With 2 bases clipped from V and 5 bases from J, the junction kept 20 bases outside the gene matches. This CDR3 has 20 residues. CDR1 and CDR2 from the germline V gene are MDHEN and SYDVKM. Written as DNA, the CDR3 is TGTGCCAGCAGTTTAGGTTCGTGGACAGGGAAAGTTTTTTCGTATCAGCCCCAGCATTTT. Translating gives CASSLGSWTGKVFSYQPQHF.

This clone was seen a handful of times. CDR3 loop: CASSPWGRQETQYF. DNA of the CDR3: TGTGCCAGCAGTCCCTGGGGCCGCCAAGAGACCCAGTACTTC. The chain has TRBV27 and TRBJ2-5, with D perhaps TRBD1 (5 bases). The CDR3 loop spans 14 amino acids. Germline V gene data show CDR1 as MNHEY and CDR2 as SMNVEV (reference sequence). The V gene lost 5 bases and the J gene lost 1 base, with 11 bases spanning the gap.

The chain uses TRBV5-1 and TRBJ2-3; 12 bases match TRBD2. Germline-derived CDR1 and CDR2 are SGHRS and YFSETQ. This CDR3 is 15 amino acids long. V shed 3 bases, J shed 8 bases, and the junction held 7 bases outside the gene matches. CDR3 loop: CASSSLAGGPGTQYF. The CDR3 region has the DNA TGCGCCAGCAGCTCACTAGCGGGGGGTCCGGGTACGCAGTATTTT.

The CDR3 loop reads CASSEGLPSGNTIYF. In nucleotides, the CDR3 is TGCGCCAGCAGCGAAGGACTGCCCTCTGGAAACACCATATATTTT. The rearrangement joins TRBV5-1 to TRBJ1-3; no clear D. CDR3 length: 15 residues. Deletions cut 4 bases from V and 0 bases from J, with 11 bases between. Germline V gene lookup returns CDR1 SGHRS and CDR2 YFSETQ.

The genes are TRBV24-1 and TRBJ2-1, with 8 bases lining up with TRBD2. Per the germline V gene, CDR1 is KGHDR and CDR2 is SFDVKD. The CDR3 has 14 amino acids. J lost 9 bases, V lost 9 bases, and 12 bases had no gene match. The CDR3: CATSGSGDQIEQFF. Here the CDR3 DNA reads TGTGCCACCTCAGGTAGCGGGGACCAGATTGAGCAGTTCTTC.

The sample holds one count of this clone. The rearrangement uses TRBV7-9 and TRBJ1-4; 7 bases line up with TRBD1. The V and J ends lost 1 base and 6 bases, in that order; junction bases with no gene match: 8. Germline V gene lookup returns CDR1 SEHNR and CDR2 FQNEAQ (reference sequence). There are 16 residues in the CDR3. The CDR3, as DNA: TGTGCCAGCAGCTTAGGACAAGGGGGCGCGCATGAAAAACTGTTTTTT. It translates to CASSLGQGGAHEKLFF.

The chain is built from TRBV9 and TRBJ2-1; 8 bases match TRBD1. CDR1 and CDR2 from the germline V gene are SGDLS and YYNGEE. Trimming cost V 0 bases and J 9 bases; bases outside gene matches: 8. The CDR3 runs 15 residues. The chain's CDR3 is CASSVEAGGWVEQFF. The CDR3 region has the DNA TGTGCCAGCAGCGTAGAGGCAGGGGGCTGGGTTGAGCAGTTCTTC.

This clone was found a few times. The rearrangement uses TRBV9 and TRBJ1-1, with a weak D call TRBD1 (6 bases). The V and J ends lost 2 bases and 6 bases respectively, with 17 bases between them. Per the germline V gene, CDR1 is SGDLS and CDR2 is YYNGEE. The CDR3 totals 15 residues. The CDR3 here is CASSVRSGQSSEAFF. The DNA of the CDR3 is TGTGCCAGCAGCGTCCGATCCGGACAGTCATCTGAAGCTTTCTTT.

The gene calls are TRBV3-1 (or the pseudogene TRBV3-2) and TRBJ2-3, with TRBD2 as a possible D gene (6 bases). The germline V and J ends were trimmed by 3 bases and 3 bases, with 13 bases remaining between them. The CDR3 has 15 amino acids. CDR1 LGHDT and CDR2 YNNKEL come from the germline V gene (reference sequence). The CDR3 region is CASSHTSRGTDTQYF. CDR3 DNA: TGTGCCAGCAGCCACACTAGTCGGGGGACAGATACGCAGTATTTT.

This clone has a single count. The chain couples TRBV30 to TRBJ2-7, with D possibly matching TRBD1 (6 bases). Germline V gives CDR1 GTSNPN, CDR2 SVGIG (reference sequence). V shed 2 bases and J shed 4 bases, with 9 bases lying between them. This CDR3 comprises 12 residues. This chain's CDR3 is CAWSLDRYEQYF. In DNA, the CDR3 is TGTGCCTGGAGTCTGGACAGATACGAGCAGTACTTC.

V usage is TRBV19 and J usage is TRBJ2-3; D perhaps matches TRBD2 (5 bases). Between the trimmed V and J ends, which lost 6 bases and 3 bases, there was a span of 10 bases. CDR3 size: 13 residues. Germline CDR1 LNHDA, CDR2 SQIVND (reference sequence). CDR3 loop: CASRRDQTDTQYF. In nucleotides, the CDR3 is TGTGCCAGTAGGAGGGATCAAACAGATACGCAGTATTTT.

The CDR3 DNA reads TGTGCCAGCAGTCCCGTTCTCCACTACTCTGGAAACACCATATATTTT. Its protein is CASSPVLHYSGNTIYF. The rearrangement uses TRBV28 and TRBJ1-3; no clear D gene. In germline, CDR1 is MDHEN, CDR2 SYDVKM. V shed 5 bases and J shed 0 bases, with 14 bases lying between them. The CDR3 contains 16 residues.

This clone was detected only a few times. The same CDR3 can be traced to other DNA sequences in this sample. This chain uses TRBV7-9 with TRBJ1-2, with D perhaps matching TRBD1 (5 bases). V was cut by 5 bases and J by 5 bases, with 9 bases left in between. The CDR3 consists of 12 residues. Germline values: CDR1 SEHNR, CDR2 FQNEAQ (reference sequence). The CDR3 loop is CASSETDYGYTF. The CDR3 nucleotides are TGTGCCAGCAGCGAGACAGATTATGGCTACACCTTC.

V gene TRBV28 combines with J gene TRBJ2-7; weak D call: TRBD2 (5 bases). This CDR3 comprises 15 residues. Per germline, CDR1 MDHEN and CDR2 SYDVKM. V was clipped by 6 bases and J by 6 bases, with 21 bases between them. The CDR3 bases are TGTGCCAGCAGCCACAACGGGATCCCAGGCTCCGAGCAGTACGTC. Residues: CASSHNGIPGSEQYV.

This chain joins TRBV29-1 and TRBJ1-2, with D possibly TRBD1 on 5 matching bases. This CDR3 is 13 amino acids long. V dropped 6 bases and J dropped 0 bases, with 11 bases sitting between them. Germline values: CDR1 SQVTM, CDR2 ANQGSEA. In DNA, the CDR3 is TGCAGCGTCACAGGCCTCGCTAACTATGGCTACACCTTC. The encoded protein is CSVTGLANYGYTF.

The count of this clone is one. The chain is built from TRBV29-1 and TRBJ1-2, with TRBD1 matching 7 bases. The CDR3 spans 12 residues. Per germline, CDR1 SQVTM and CDR2 ANQGSEA. With 7 bases clipped from V and 0 bases from J, the junction kept 2 bases outside the gene matches. CDR3 DNA sequence: TGCAGCGGAGGGACAGCTAACTATGGCTACACCTTC. Protein: CSGGTANYGYTF.

J is TRBJ1-3 and V is TRBV2; D uncertain. Deletions cut 7 bases from V and 0 bases from J, with 25 bases between. The length of the CDR3 is 19 residues. Germline V CDR1 and CDR2: SNHLY, FYNNEI. The CDR3: CASTLRIGLRIISGNTIYF. CDR3 bases: TGTGCCAGCACTTTGCGTATAGGACTAAGAATAATCTCTGGAAACACCATATATTTT. Drawing the rest from reference TRBV2 and TRBJ1-3, the complete variable domain is EPEVTQTPSHQVTQMGQEVILRCVPISNHLYFYWYRQILGQKVEFLVSFYNNEISEKSEIFDDQFSVERPDGSNFTLKIRSTKLEDSAMYFCASTLRIGLRIISGNTIYFGEGSWLTVV.

The rearrangement uses TRBV5-1 and TRBJ2-2, with D tentatively TRBD2 (5 bases). CDR3 length: 14 residues. CDR1 is SGHRS, CDR2 YFSETQ, per germline. Trimming pared 0 bases from V and 6 bases from J, leaving 9 bases between. The CDR3 DNA is TGCGCCAGCAGCTTGGGAACTAGAGCCGGGGAGCTGTTTTTT. Its translation: CASSLGTRAGELFF. Full variable domain (missing parts from reference TRBV5-1 and TRBJ2-2): KAGVTQTPRYLIKTRGQQVTLSCSPISGHRSVSWYQQTPGQGLQFLFEYFSETQRNKGNFPGRFSGRQFSNSRSEMNVSTLELGDSALYLCASSLGTRAGELFFGEGSRLTVL.